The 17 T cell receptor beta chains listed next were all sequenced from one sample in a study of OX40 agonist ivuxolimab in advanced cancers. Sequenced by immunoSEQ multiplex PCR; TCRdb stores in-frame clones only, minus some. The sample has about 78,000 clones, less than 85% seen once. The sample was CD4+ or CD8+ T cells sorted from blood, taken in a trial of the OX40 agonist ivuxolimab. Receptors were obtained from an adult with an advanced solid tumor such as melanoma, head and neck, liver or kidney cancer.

CDR3 sequence (DNA): TGTGTCAGAAGCTTAGCGCGATACCGCGGCTACACCTTC. It codes for CVRSLARYRGYTF. This chain joins TRBV7-5 and TRBJ1-2. TRBV7-5 is noted as a pseudogene. The CDR3 has 13 residues.

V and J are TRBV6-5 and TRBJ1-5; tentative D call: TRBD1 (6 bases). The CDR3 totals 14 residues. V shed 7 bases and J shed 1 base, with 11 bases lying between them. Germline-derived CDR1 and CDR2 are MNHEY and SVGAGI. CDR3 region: CASKLQGSNQPQHF. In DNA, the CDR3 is TGTGCCAGCAAACTACAGGGAAGCAATCAGCCCCAGCATTTT.

The CDR3 DNA sequence: TGTGCCAGCGGAGGGGGGGAGCGTAACACTGAAGCTTTCTTT. Encoded protein: CASGGGERNTEAFF. The J gene is TRBJ1-1, the V gene TRBV2; tentative D call: TRBD1 (6 bases). CDR1 is SNHLY, CDR2 FYNNEI, per germline. The CDR3 sequence is 14 residues long. V shed 8 bases and J shed 2 bases, with 15 bases lying between them.

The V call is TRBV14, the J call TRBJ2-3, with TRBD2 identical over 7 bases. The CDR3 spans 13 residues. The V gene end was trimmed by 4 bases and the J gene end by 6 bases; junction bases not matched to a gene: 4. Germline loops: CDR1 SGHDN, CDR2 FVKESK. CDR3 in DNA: TGTGCCAGCAGCCCCGGACTAGTGGATACGCAGTATTTT. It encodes CASSPGLVDTQYF.

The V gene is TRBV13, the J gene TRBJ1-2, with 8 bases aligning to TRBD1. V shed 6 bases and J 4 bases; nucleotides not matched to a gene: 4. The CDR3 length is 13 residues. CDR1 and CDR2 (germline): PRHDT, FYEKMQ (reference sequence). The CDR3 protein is CASRIGTGYGYTF. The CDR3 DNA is TGTGCCAGCAGAATAGGGACAGGCTATGGCTACACCTTC.

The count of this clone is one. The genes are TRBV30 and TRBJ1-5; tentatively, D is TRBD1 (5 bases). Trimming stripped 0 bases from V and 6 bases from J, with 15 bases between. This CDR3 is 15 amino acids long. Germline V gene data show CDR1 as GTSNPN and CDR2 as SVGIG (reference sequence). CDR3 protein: CAWSVFGGFGQPQHF. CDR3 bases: TGTGCCTGGAGTGTTTTCGGGGGGTTTGGTCAGCCCCAGCATTTT. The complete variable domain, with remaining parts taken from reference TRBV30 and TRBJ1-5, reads SQTIHQWPATLVQPVGSPLSLECTVEGTSNPNLYWYRQAAGRGLQLLFYSVGIGQISSEVPQNLSASRPQDRQFILSSKKLLLSDSGFYLCAWSVFGGFGQPQHFGDGTRLSIL.

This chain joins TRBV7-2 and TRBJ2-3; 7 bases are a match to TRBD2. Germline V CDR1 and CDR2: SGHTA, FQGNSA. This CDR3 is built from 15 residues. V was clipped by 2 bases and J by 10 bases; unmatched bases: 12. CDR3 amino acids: CASSLSSSGWVAQYF. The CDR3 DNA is TGTGCCAGCAGCTTAAGTTCTAGCGGATGGGTTGCGCAGTATTTT.

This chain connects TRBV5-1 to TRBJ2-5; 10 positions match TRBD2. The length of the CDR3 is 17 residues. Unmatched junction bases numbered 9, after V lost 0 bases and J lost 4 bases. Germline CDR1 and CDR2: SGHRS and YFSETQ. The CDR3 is CASSLGLGSSGGETQYF. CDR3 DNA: TGCGCCAGCAGCTTGGGTCTCGGGTCTAGCGGGGGAGAGACCCAGTACTTC.

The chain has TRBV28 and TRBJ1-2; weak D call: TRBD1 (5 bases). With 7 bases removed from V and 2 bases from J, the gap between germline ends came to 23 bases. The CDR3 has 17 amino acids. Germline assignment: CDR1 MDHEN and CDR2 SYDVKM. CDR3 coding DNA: TGTGCCAGCACCCTCATTCAGCATCTGGGGCTCAACTATGGCTACACCTTC. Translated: CASTLIQHLGLNYGYTF.

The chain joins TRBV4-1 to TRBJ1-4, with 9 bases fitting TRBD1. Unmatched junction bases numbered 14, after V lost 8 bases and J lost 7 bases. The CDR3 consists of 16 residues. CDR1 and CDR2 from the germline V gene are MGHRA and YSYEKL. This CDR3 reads CASYPGARQGGEKLFF. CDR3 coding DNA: TGCGCCAGCTACCCCGGAGCCCGACAGGGGGGTGAAAAACTGTTTTTT.

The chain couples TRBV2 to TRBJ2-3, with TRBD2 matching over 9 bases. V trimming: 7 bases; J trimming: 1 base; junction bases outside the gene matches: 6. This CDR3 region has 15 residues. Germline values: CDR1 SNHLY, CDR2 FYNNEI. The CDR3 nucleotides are TGTGCCAGCATGCGCGGGGGGGCGGGCACAGATACGCAGTATTTT. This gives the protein CASMRGGAGTDTQYF.

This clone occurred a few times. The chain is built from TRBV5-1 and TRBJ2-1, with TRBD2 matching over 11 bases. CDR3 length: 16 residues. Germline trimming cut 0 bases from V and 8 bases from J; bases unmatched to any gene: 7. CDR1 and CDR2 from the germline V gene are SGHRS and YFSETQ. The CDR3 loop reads CASSLDTSGGVDEQFF. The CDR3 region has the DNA TGCGCCAGCAGCTTGGATACTAGCGGGGGTGTCGATGAGCAGTTCTTC.

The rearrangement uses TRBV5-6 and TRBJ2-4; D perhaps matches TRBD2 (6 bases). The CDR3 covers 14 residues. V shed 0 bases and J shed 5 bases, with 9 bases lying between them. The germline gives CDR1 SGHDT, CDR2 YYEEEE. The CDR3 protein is CASSLGGIQNIQYF. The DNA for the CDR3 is TGTGCCAGCAGCTTGGGCGGGATCCAAAACATTCAGTACTTC.

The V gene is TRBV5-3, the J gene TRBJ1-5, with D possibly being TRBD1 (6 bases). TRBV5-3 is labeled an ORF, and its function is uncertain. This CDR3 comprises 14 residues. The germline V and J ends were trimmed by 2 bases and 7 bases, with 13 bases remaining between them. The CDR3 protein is CARSFRGRRQPQHF. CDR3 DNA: TGTGCCAGAAGCTTCAGGGGACGGCGCCAGCCCCAGCATTTT.

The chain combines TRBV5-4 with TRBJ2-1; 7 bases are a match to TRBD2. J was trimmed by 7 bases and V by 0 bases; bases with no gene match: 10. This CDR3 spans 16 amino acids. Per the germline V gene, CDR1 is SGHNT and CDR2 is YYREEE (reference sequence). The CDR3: CASSLGPGGPRNEQFF. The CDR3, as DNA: TGTGCCAGCAGCTTGGGACCGGGAGGACCAAGGAATGAGCAGTTCTTC.

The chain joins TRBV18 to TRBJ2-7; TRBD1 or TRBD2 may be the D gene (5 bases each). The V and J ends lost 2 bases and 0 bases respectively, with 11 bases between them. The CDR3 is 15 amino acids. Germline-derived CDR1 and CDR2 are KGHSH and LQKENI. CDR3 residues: CASSPTGPRSYEQYF. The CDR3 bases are TGTGCCAGCTCACCAACGGGACCCCGCTCCTACGAGCAGTACTTC.

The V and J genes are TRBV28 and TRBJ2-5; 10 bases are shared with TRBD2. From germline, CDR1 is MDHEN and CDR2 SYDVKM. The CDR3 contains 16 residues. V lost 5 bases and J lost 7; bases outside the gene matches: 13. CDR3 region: CASSALLAGAFGTQYF. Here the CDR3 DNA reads TGTGCCAGCAGTGCCCTTCTAGCGGGAGCATTCGGGACCCAGTACTTC.